Following are 4 T cell receptor beta chains from one sample sequenced in a study of read filtering for tumor transcriptome and immune sequencing. This library used roughly 400 ng RNA and molecular barcoded adaptors spanning alpha/delta and beta/gamma chains. TCRdb re-derived calls from the reads in MiXCR, one entry per CDR3 protein. The data show around 140,000 distinct CDR3 sequences, approximately 13% seen once. Sequencing used a population of CD138-negative cells sorted from bone marrow. These receptors originate from a donor at least 40 years old with multiple myeloma.

This clonotype was recorded at least ten times. The chain is built from TRBV30 and TRBJ1-2, with a tentative D call TRBD1 (5 bases). Trimming cost V 4 bases and J 5 bases, with 11 bases left between them. The CDR3 extends over 12 amino acids. Germline V gene sequence: CDR1 GTSNPN, CDR2 SVGIG (reference sequence). CDR3 nucleotides: TGTGCCTGGACCCCGCAGGGTTATGGCTACACCTTC. Amino acids: CAWTPQGYGYTF.

This clonotype was picked up many times. The rearrangement links TRBV5-1 to TRBJ2-2; the D gene is possibly TRBD1 (6 bases). Between the trimmed V and J ends, which lost 6 bases and 3 bases, there was a span of 9 bases. This CDR3 contains 13 residues. CDR1 is SGHRS, CDR2 YFSETQ, per germline. CDR3 bases: TGCGCCAGCACGGCAGGGGACACCGGGGAGCTGTTTTTT. It is translated as CASTAGDTGELFF.

This clonotype showed up many times. This chain uses TRBV7-9 with TRBJ2-7, with D uncertain. Trimming removed 8 bases from V and 2 bases from J, with 7 bases in between. CDR1 and CDR2 from the germline V gene are SEHNR and FQNEAQ (reference sequence). The CDR3 sequence is 11 residues long. This chain's CDR3 is CASGPPYEQYF. CDR3 bases: TGTGCCAGCGGGCCTCCCTACGAGCAGTACTTC.

This clonotype was seen at least ten times. This chain uses TRBV6-1 with TRBJ2-2, with D possibly TRBD2 on 5 matching bases. Between the trimmed V and J ends, which lost 2 bases and 6 bases, there was a span of 13 bases. CDR1 is MNHNS and CDR2 is SASEGT in the germline V gene. This CDR3 is 15 amino acids long. CDR3 loop: CASSESGGYAGELFF. The CDR3 bases are TGTGCCAGCAGTGAAAGTGGCGGGTACGCCGGGGAGCTGTTTTTT.